The entry that follows covers one T cell receptor (beta chain) sequence. The antigen is unknown. The data were taken from a study of T cell responses to AZD1222 COVID-19 vaccine. Study-wide results and caveats: Within unmutated variant regions lay the reported targets of nearly half of spike-specific TCRs. Regions 160-218 and 743-854 dominated among vaccine-associated CD4 TCRs spanning spike. Possibly, clonal diversity was underestimated; donors were largely white British and included more females. At baseline, seropositivity was found in only a handful of AZD1222 recipients.

Generated by immunoSEQ multiplex PCR, the TCRdb table keeps only in-frame clones and is missing some. The repertoire holds under 130,000 clones, with 88% as singletons. With V trimmed by 4 bases and J by 5 bases, 7 bases remained unmatched. Germline CDR1 is SGHRS and CDR2 is YFSETQ. This CDR3 comprises 14 residues. The sequence came from an adult in good health. The chain carries TRBV5-1 and TRBJ2-5; 8 bases are shared with TRBD1. Sequenced material: peripheral blood, taken on day 0 of AZD1222 vaccination. CDR3 DNA: TGCGCCAGCAGCGTCAGGGGGCAAACGGAGACCCAGTACTTC. Its protein is CASSVRGQTETQYF.